These 20 T cell receptor beta chains came from one sample sequenced in a study of liver allograft versus peripheral blood T cells. Study summary: Within transplanted livers, the T cell receptor repertoires were examined and compared against the repertoires present in the peripheral blood of liver transplant recipients.

TCRdb called the reads again in MiXCR, with one record for every CDR3 protein. The table includes 3,500 to 4,500 distinct CDR3 sequences, around 18% detected once. All receptors derive from a human patient who had a liver transplant. Some of the T cells may derive from the graft donor.

In its sample, this clonotype is medium-sized. V usage is TRBV29-1 and J usage is TRBJ2-3, with 7 bases lining up with TRBD2. V was pared by 0 bases and J by 1 base, with 10 bases of the junction left unmatched. Germline-derived CDR1 and CDR2 are SQVTM and ANQGSEA. There are 17 residues in the CDR3. The CDR3 loop is CSVEDWEGGDGTDTQYF. The DNA for the CDR3 is TGCAGCGTTGAAGATTGGGAGGGAGGGGACGGCACAGATACGCAGTATTTT.

This clonotype is large. The V and J genes are TRBV19 and TRBJ1-4; D is unresolved. V was shortened by 7 bases and J by 0 bases, with 9 bases between the two germline ends. This CDR3 comprises 14 residues. The germline gives CDR1 LNHDA, CDR2 SQIVND (reference sequence). The CDR3 DNA is TGTGCCAGTACCAACTCTCCAACTAATGAAAAACTGTTTTTT. Translation: CASTNSPTNEKLFF.

As for this clonotype: The junction differs from germline at one of its ends, possibly a read error. The DNA for the CDR3 is TGTGCCAGCAGGCCGACTTCGGGGAACAGTGAAGCTTTCTTT. It specifies CASRPTSGNSEAFF. The chain uses TRBV2 and TRBJ1-1; no definite D call. Germline lookup yields CDR1 SNHLY and CDR2 FYNNEI. The CDR3 covers 14 residues.

The V and J genes are TRBV27 and TRBJ1-1; D is perhaps TRBD1 (5 bases). Germline CDR1 and CDR2: MNHEY and SMNVEV (reference sequence). V lost 5 bases and J lost 1, with 17 bases in between. This CDR3 comprises 16 residues. The CDR3 protein is CASSPSGGVGNTEAFF. Written as DNA, the CDR3 is TGTGCCAGCAGTCCCAGTGGGGGAGTAGGGAACACTGAAGCTTTCTTT.

There are many counts of this clonotype. The CDR3 sequence: CASSLVGGAREQYF. Here the CDR3 DNA reads TGTGCCAGCTCCCTGGTAGGGGGCGCGAGGGAGCAGTACTTC. The chain links TRBV27 to TRBJ2-7, with 7 bases identical to TRBD1. CDR3 length: 14 amino acids. Trimming removed 8 bases from V and 7 bases from J; junction bases left unmatched: 14. CDR1 is MNHEY and CDR2 is SMNVEV in the germline V gene (reference sequence).

Sample share makes this clonotype medium-sized. The V and J genes are TRBV13 and TRBJ2-1; D may be TRBD2 (6 bases). The CDR3 runs 13 residues. From germline, CDR1 is PRHDT and CDR2 FYEKMQ (reference sequence). V was pared by 7 bases and J by 3 bases, with 10 bases between. The CDR3: CASKRGSYNEQFF. The CDR3 DNA sequence: TGTGCCAGCAAACGGGGGAGCTACAATGAGCAGTTCTTC.

Within the sample, this clonotype is medium-sized. The chain is built from TRBV12-3 or TRBV12-4 and TRBJ2-7; D is possibly TRBD2 (6 bases). V lost 5 bases and J lost 1, with 12 bases in between. CDR3 size: 14 residues. In DNA form, the CDR3 reads TGTGCCAGCAGTCCTCTCCGGGGGTCCTACGAGCAGTACTTC. The encoded protein is CASSPLRGSYEQYF.

This clonotype qualifies as medium-sized. This sequence joins TRBV5-6 and TRBJ1-2, with 7 nucleotides matching TRBD1. CDR1 and CDR2 (germline): SGHDT, YYEEEE. Trimming cost V 4 bases and J 5 bases; bases outside gene matches: 11. The CDR3 covers 15 residues. CDR3 residues: CASSGDRDFPYGYTF. CDR3 DNA: TGTGCCAGCAGCGGTGACAGGGATTTCCCTTATGGCTACACCTTC.

This clonotype is medium-sized. The chain carries TRBV28 and TRBJ2-2; possibly TRBD1 for D (5 bases). The CDR3 length is 17 residues. In germline, CDR1 is MDHEN, CDR2 SYDVKM. The V and J ends lost 4 bases and 0 bases respectively, with 15 bases between them. The CDR3 bases are TGTGCCAGCAGTTCGTACCTCGGACAACCGAACACCGGGGAGCTGTTTTTT. Its translation is CASSSYLGQPNTGELFF.

This clonotype ranks as medium-sized. V usage is TRBV19 and J usage is TRBJ2-1; 7 nucleotides line up with TRBD2. Germline CDR1 is LNHDA and CDR2 is SQIVND (reference sequence). V shed 3 bases and J 2 bases; nucleotides not matched to a gene: 1. The CDR3 extends over 14 amino acids. CDR3 protein: CASSIAGAYNEQFF. The CDR3 DNA sequence: TGTGCCAGTAGTATTGCGGGGGCCTACAATGAGCAGTTCTTC.

This clonotype was found many times. The chain joins TRBV20-1 to TRBJ2-4, with D perhaps TRBD2 (6 bases). Trimming shortened V by 3 bases and J by 2 bases, and 11 bases separated the two germline ends. Per germline, CDR1 DFQATT and CDR2 SNEGSKA (reference sequence). The CDR3 length is 14 residues. This CDR3 reads CSASGSGSKNIQYF. CDR3 sequence (DNA): TGCAGTGCTAGCGGGAGTGGGTCCAAAAACATTCAGTACTTC.

This clonotype rates as medium-sized. V gene TRBV20-1 combines with J gene TRBJ2-7, with a possible D match to TRBD1 (5 bases). CDR1 and CDR2 (germline): DFQATT, SNEGSKA (reference sequence). The V gene lost 5 bases and the J gene lost 3 bases, with 14 bases spanning the gap. This CDR3 spans 13 amino acids. CDR3 loop: CSARTPSLYEQYF. The CDR3 region has the DNA TGCAGTGCTCGGACACCTTCTCTCTACGAGCAGTACTTC.

This clonotype was seen only a few times. The rearrangement joins TRBV2 to TRBJ2-3, with 9 bases identical to TRBD2. Per the germline V gene, CDR1 is SNHLY and CDR2 is FYNNEI. Unmatched junction bases numbered 8, after V lost 1 base and J lost 0 bases. The CDR3 runs to 18 residues. The CDR3 here is CASSEVGSGGPSTDTQYF. In DNA, the CDR3 is TGTGCCAGCAGTGAAGTGGGTAGCGGGGGACCGAGCACAGATACGCAGTATTTT.

By share of the sample, this clonotype is medium-sized. The rearrangement uses TRBV19 and TRBJ2-2; TRBD1 agrees at 8 bases. Looked up from germline, CDR1 is LNHDA and CDR2 is SQIVND (reference sequence). The ends lost 3 bases at V and 7 bases at J; junction bases unmatched: 7. The CDR3 is 15 amino acids. The CDR3 protein is CASSIRTGFGGELFF. The CDR3 DNA sequence: TGTGCCAGTAGTATTCGGACAGGGTTTGGCGGGGAGCTGTTTTTT.

This clonotype was detected a few times. The chain recombines TRBV20-1 with TRBJ2-5; TRBD1 might be the D (6 bases). CDR3 length equals 17 residues. The V end was cut by 3 bases, the J end by 4 bases, with 24 bases between. Germline CDR1 DFQATT, CDR2 SNEGSKA (reference sequence). CDR3 bases: TGCAGTGCTAGTTTAGCCTCCCAGGGGCCACAAGCAGAGACCCAGTACTTC. Protein product: CSASLASQGPQAETQYF.

This clonotype is a singleton in its sample. V usage is TRBV11-1 and J usage is TRBJ1-1; no firm D call. CDR3 length: 11 residues. Per germline, CDR1 SGHAT and CDR2 FQDESV (reference sequence). Trimming shortened V by 4 bases and J by 4 bases, and 4 bases separated the two germline ends. In DNA, the CDR3 is TGTGCCAGCAGCTCCCCCACTGAAGCTTTCTTT. It translates to CASSSPTEAFF.

This clonotype is termed medium-sized. This chain joins TRBV19 and TRBJ2-1, with 11 nucleotides matching TRBD2. This CDR3 has 14 residues. The germline V gene has CDR1 LNHDA and CDR2 SQIVND (reference sequence). Trimming cost V 7 bases and J 9 bases; bases outside gene matches: 8. Here the CDR3 reads CASTGSGRAFEQFF. The CDR3 nucleotides are TGTGCCAGTACTGGTAGCGGGAGGGCCTTTGAGCAGTTCTTC.

This clonotype has more than one count but fewer than ten. The chain carries TRBV28 and TRBJ2-1; TRBD2 might be the D (6 bases). Matching the DNA end better, TRBJ2-7 makes the J call doubtful. This CDR3 is 18 amino acids long. The germline CDR1 and CDR2 sequences are MDHEN and SYDVKM. In DNA, the CDR3 is TGTGCCAGCAGTTCGCCCCGGACTACCTTAGGGAGACCCTACGAGCAGTACTTC. Translation: CASSSPRTTLGRPYEQYF.

In its sample, this clonotype is medium-sized. The CDR3 loop reads CASKPDRNNEKLFF. CDR3 bases: TGTGCCAGCAAGCCGGACAGAAATAATGAAAAACTGTTTTTT. This sequence joins TRBV12-3 or TRBV12-4 and TRBJ1-4; TRBD1 is a possible D gene (6 bases). The CDR3 sequence is 14 residues long. Trimming pared 7 bases from V and 4 bases from J, leaving 13 bases between.

The chain uses TRBV28 and TRBJ2-2; perhaps TRBD2 as D (6 bases). This CDR3 has 13 amino acids. Per germline, CDR1 MDHEN and CDR2 SYDVKM. The germline V and J ends were trimmed by 2 bases and 6 bases, with 7 bases remaining between them. Here the CDR3 DNA reads TGTGCCAGCAGTTTAATAGCGGCCGGGGAGCTGTTTTTT. As protein: CASSLIAAGELFF.